The clone carrying this T cell receptor (beta chain) was counted ten times or more. This sample was included in a study of T cells after yellow fever vaccination. Via MiXCR, TCRdb re-called the 5' RACE reads, giving one row per CDR3 protein. Of some 250,000 distinct CDR3 sequences detected, roughly 4% appear once; the ten largest clones hold roughly a fifth. The length of the CDR3 is 13 residues. Germline CDR1 and CDR2: ENHRY and SYGVKD. V dropped 4 bases and J dropped 2 bases, with 8 bases sitting between them. The receptor's source is a young man who received the YFV17D yellow fever vaccine. The chain combines TRBV10-3 with TRBJ1-1; D gene ambiguous. The specimen comprised PBMCs, sampled 15 days after the yellow fever booster vaccination. The CDR3 DNA sequence: TGTGCCATCAGTGGTCCTTTAAACACTGAAGCTTTCTTT. Its protein product is CAISGPLNTEAFF.